This T cell receptor beta chain was profiled in a study of tumor-infiltrating lymphocytes in primary liver carcinoma. Without any cell sorting, about 18-30 mg of bulk tissue yielded co-extracted RNA and DNA. Germline values: CDR1 SQVTM, CDR2 ANQGSEA. This CDR3 is built from 14 residues. Unmatched junction bases numbered 12, after V lost 5 bases and J lost 7 bases. From 500 ng of total RNA, TCR beta-specific cDNA was reverse-transcribed using a constant-region primer. Amplification in three nested multiplex PCR rounds with slightly modified ARM-PCR gave rise to TCR beta libraries. The first two PCR rounds used TRBV1-TRBV30 primers with a Cbeta primer, 10 cycles each. TCRdb analysed the multiplex PCR reads with MiXCR anew, one entry per CDR3 protein. The sample shows about 190,000 distinct CDR3 sequences, approximately 86% of them seen only once.

The clonotype originates from a middle-aged man with primary liver carcinoma and hepatitis B virus infection. The source material was tumor tissue from primary liver carcinoma. The chain is built from TRBV29-1 and TRBJ2-3; 7 bases are shared with TRBD1. The CDR3 loop reads CSVSGTAHRNTQYF. CDR3 nucleotide sequence: TGCAGCGTTTCCGGGACAGCCCACAGAAATACGCAGTATTTT.